This T cell receptor beta chain came from a study of control samples from healthy donors and cancer patients. This table comes from immunoSEQ multiplex PCR, and its TCRdb copy is limited to in-frame clones, with some not included. This table has about 14,000 clones, 77% appearing once. The CDR3 runs to 16 residues. Unmatched junction bases numbered 8, after V lost 1 base and J lost 7 bases. The germline V gene encodes CDR1 LGHNA and CDR2 YSLEER. The receptor's source is a male donor with melanoma. The sequenced sample consisted of formalin-fixed, paraffin-embedded tissue. The rearrangement joins TRBV4-3 to TRBJ2-2; 8 bases are shared with TRBD1. CDR3 bases: TGCGCCAGCAGCCAAGGACAGGGGAGATTAGGCGGGGAGCTGTTTTTT. This codes for CASSQGQGRLGGELFF.